This T cell receptor beta chain was profiled in a study of T cell repertoires in cytomegalovirus infection. On the study more broadly: CMV infection plus the matching HLA type was flagged by public TCR beta signatures. Overall study results and limits: There were HLA-C-restricted CMV-specific TCR beta clonotypes dominating the ex vivo response. Carriers of CMV and the relevant HLA type were discriminated by public TCR beta frequency.

Of note for this clonotype: Its target is unknown.

The germline CDR1 and CDR2 sequences are WSHSY and SAAADI. This CDR3 has 15 residues. V shed 4 bases and J shed 5 bases, with 15 bases lying between them. TCRdb independently ran MiXCR on the reads; one entry per CDR3 protein. The data contain approximately 1,000,000 distinct CDR3 sequences, 30% to 40% of them singletons. This receptor was obtained from a human donor in good health (CMV status not recorded). Some clones in this sample may be carry-over from other donors' samples. Specimen: cultured CD8+ T cells from PBMCs, collected from culture after CMV antigen stimulation. The genes are TRBV10-2 and TRBJ1-5; D not certain. CDR3 residues: CASSAEGAVDQPQHF. The CDR3 DNA is TGCGCCAGCAGTGCTGAAGGAGCAGTAGATCAGCCCCAGCATTTT.